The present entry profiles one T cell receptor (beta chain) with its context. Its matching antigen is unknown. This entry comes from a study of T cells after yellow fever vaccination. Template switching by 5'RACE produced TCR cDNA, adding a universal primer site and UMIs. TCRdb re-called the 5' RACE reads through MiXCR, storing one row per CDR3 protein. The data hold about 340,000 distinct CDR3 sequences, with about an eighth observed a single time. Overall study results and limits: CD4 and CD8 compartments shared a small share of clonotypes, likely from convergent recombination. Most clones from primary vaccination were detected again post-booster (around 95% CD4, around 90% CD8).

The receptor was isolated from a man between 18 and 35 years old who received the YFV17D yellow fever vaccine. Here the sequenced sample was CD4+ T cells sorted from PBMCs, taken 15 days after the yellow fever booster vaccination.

This chain's CDR3 is CASSPRTGVATGELFF. Written as DNA, the CDR3 is TGTGCCAGCAGCCCTCGGACAGGGGTTGCCACCGGGGAGCTGTTTTTT. The rearrangement uses TRBV7-2 and TRBJ2-2; 9 bases fit TRBD1. V dropped 5 bases and J dropped 4; count of bases not matched to a gene: 8. Germline loops: CDR1 SGHTA, CDR2 FQGNSA. The CDR3 sequence is 16 residues long.